The rows below give T cell receptor beta chains drawn from one sample of a study of a mutant IDH1 vaccine in newly diagnosed glioma. The antigens for these receptors are not known. Data came from immunoSEQ multiplex PCR; TCRdb stores just in-frame clones and leaves some out. The sample has tens of thousands of clones; 60% to 75% are singletons. The sample consisted of peripheral blood mononuclear cells (PBMCs), taken from a glioma patient whose treatment included an IDH1 peptide vaccine. The receptors come from a young man with glioma. Some clones in this sample may be carry-over from other donors' samples. The CDR3 runs from the conserved cysteine through the conserved F or W. D genes are given only for firm matches. Not every row has a clone size; where given, it reads once, few, many or a size class.

CDR3 DNA: TGTGCCAGCAGCCCATCCCCCCAGAACACTGAAGCTTTCTTT
CDR3 protein: CASSPSPQNTEAFF
CDR3 length: 14
D gene: NA
J gene: TRBJ1-1
V gene: TRBV7-3
clone size: NA

CDR3 DNA: TGTGCCATCAGTGACAGGGGGGTGGGGTCCCAGCATTTT
CDR3 protein: CAISDRGVGSQHF
CDR3 length: 13
D gene: TRBD1
J gene: TRBJ1-5
V gene: TRBV10-3
clone size: NA

CDR3 DNA: TGTGCCAGCAGTCTCCGGGACTACAACACCGGGGAGCTGTTTTTT
CDR3 protein: CASSLRDYNTGELFF
CDR3 length: 15
D gene: TRBD2
J gene: TRBJ2-2
V gene: TRBV2
clone size: NA

CDR3 DNA: TGTGCCAGCAGTTACAATACAGGGGGCGCCCATGGCTACACCTTC
CDR3 protein: CASSYNTGGAHGYTF
CDR3 length: 15
D gene: TRBD1
J gene: TRBJ1-2
V gene: TRBV6-5
clone size: NA

CDR3 DNA: TGTGCCAGCGCGGACTTTAAAACCTACGAGCAGTACTTC
CDR3 protein: CASADFKTYEQYF
CDR3 length: 13
D gene: NA
J gene: TRBJ2-7
V gene: TRBV25-1
clone size: NA

CDR3 DNA: TGTGCCAGCAGAATCAACCGTGAAGCTTTCTTT
CDR3 protein: CASRINREAFF
CDR3 length: 11
D gene: NA
J gene: TRBJ1-1
V gene: TRBV5-5
clone size: NA

CDR3 DNA: TGCGCCAGCAGCCAACGATACGGTCCTCAAGAGACCCAGTACTTC
CDR3 protein: CASSQRYGPQETQYF
CDR3 length: 15
D gene: NA
J gene: TRBJ2-5
V gene: TRBV4-3
clone size: once

CDR3 DNA: TGCGCCAGCAGCCCCTGGGACAGTTATGGCTACACCTTC
CDR3 protein: CASSPWDSYGYTF
CDR3 length: 13
D gene: TRBD1
J gene: TRBJ1-2
V gene: TRBV4-1
clone size: NA

CDR3 DNA: TGCGCCAGCAGTCCGGAGAGGGCCGGCGGCTACACCTTC
CDR3 protein: CASSPERAGGYTF
CDR3 length: 13
D gene: NA
J gene: TRBJ1-2
V gene: TRBV5-1
clone size: NA

CDR3 DNA: TGCGCCAGCAGCCTGGGGGACAGATACTATGGCTACACCTTC
CDR3 protein: CASSLGDRYYGYTF
CDR3 length: 14
D gene: TRBD1
J gene: TRBJ1-2
V gene: TRBV5-1
clone size: NA

CDR3 DNA: TGCAGCGTTGGCGAAGTCTATGGCTACACCTTC
CDR3 protein: CSVGEVYGYTF
CDR3 length: 11
D gene: NA
J gene: TRBJ1-2
V gene: TRBV29-1
clone size: NA

CDR3 DNA: TGCGCCAGCAGCTTGGTAGGGGGAGATTACAATGAGCAGTTCTTC
CDR3 protein: CASSLVGGDYNEQFF
CDR3 length: 15
D gene: NA
J gene: TRBJ2-1
V gene: TRBV5-1
clone size: NA

CDR3 DNA: TGTGCCAGCAGCTTAACGGGAGTCGCGGGCGAGCAGTACTTC
CDR3 protein: CASSLTGVAGEQYF
CDR3 length: 14
D gene: NA
J gene: TRBJ2-7
V gene: TRBV7-9
clone size: once

CDR3 DNA: TGCGCCAGCAGCCAAGAAAGGGTGCTCTTCACTAACTATGGCTACACCTTC
CDR3 protein: CASSQERVLFTNYGYTF
CDR3 length: 17
D gene: NA
J gene: TRBJ1-2
V gene: TRBV4-3
clone size: NA

CDR3 DNA: TGTGCCAGCAGCCCCAGGCCTCTTATGAACACTGAAGCTTTCTTT
CDR3 protein: CASSPRPLMNTEAFF
CDR3 length: 15
D gene: NA
J gene: TRBJ1-1
V gene: TRBV7-9
clone size: NA

CDR3 DNA: TGTGCCGGGCAACAGGGGACCGGGGAGCTGTTTTTT
CDR3 protein: CAGQQGTGELFF
CDR3 length: 12
D gene: TRBD1
J gene: TRBJ2-2
V gene: TRBV5-4
clone size: NA

CDR3 DNA: TGCGCCAGCAGCCAGCAGACAGGGTTGAACACTGAAGCTTTCTTT
CDR3 protein: CASSQQTGLNTEAFF
CDR3 length: 15
D gene: TRBD1
J gene: TRBJ1-1
V gene: TRBV4-3
clone size: NA

CDR3 DNA: TGTGCCAGCGTCTCATCCAGGCGGACAGCTCATGAAGCTTTCTTT
CDR3 protein: CASVSSRRTAHEAFF
CDR3 length: 15
D gene: NA
J gene: TRBJ1-1
V gene: TRBV27
clone size: NA

CDR3 DNA: TGTGCCACAAGGAGGGGGGTTGGGGCCAACGTCCTGACTTTC
CDR3 protein: CATRRGVGANVLTF
CDR3 length: 14
D gene: NA
J gene: TRBJ2-6
V gene: TRBV5-8
clone size: NA

CDR3 DNA: TGCGCCAGCAGCCGGGGGCCCGGGACAGGGGGTTCCTCTAACTATGGCTACACCTTC
CDR3 protein: CASSRGPGTGGSSNYGYTF
CDR3 length: 19
D gene: TRBD1
J gene: TRBJ1-2
V gene: TRBV5-1
clone size: NA

CDR3 DNA: TGTGCCTGGAGTATAACGGGGGTTAGTCACACCTTC
CDR3 protein: CAWSITGVSHTF
CDR3 length: 12
D gene: NA
J gene: TRBJ1-2
V gene: TRBV30
clone size: NA

CDR3 DNA: TGTGCCAGCAGCTCGACAGGGAACTATGGCTACACCTTC
CDR3 protein: CASSSTGNYGYTF
CDR3 length: 13
D gene: TRBD1
J gene: TRBJ1-2
V gene: TRBV13
clone size: NA

CDR3 DNA: TGTGCCAGCACCCCGGCGGGGGGAATGAACACTGAAGCTTTCTTT
CDR3 protein: CASTPAGGMNTEAFF
CDR3 length: 15
D gene: NA
J gene: TRBJ1-1
V gene: TRBV5-6
clone size: NA

CDR3 DNA: TGTGCCAGCAGCGGAGTACTGGACTATGGCTACACCTTC
CDR3 protein: CASSGVLDYGYTF
CDR3 length: 13
D gene: NA
J gene: TRBJ1-2
V gene: TRBV9
clone size: NA

CDR3 DNA: TGTGCCAGCAGCCAAGGAACAGGGAGGTATTCACCCCTCCACTTT
CDR3 protein: CASSQGTGRYSPLHF
CDR3 length: 15
D gene: NA
J gene: TRBJ1-6
V gene: TRBV4-2
clone size: few

CDR3 DNA: TGTGCCAGCAGCTTGGTTGGTCGGGGGGACTCCTACGAGCAGTACTTC
CDR3 protein: CASSLVGRGDSYEQYF
CDR3 length: 16
D gene: TRBD2
J gene: TRBJ2-7
V gene: TRBV5-4
clone size: NA

CDR3 DNA: TGTGCCTGGAGTGTACAGGGGTATCAGCCCCAGCATTTT
CDR3 protein: CAWSVQGYQPQHF
CDR3 length: 13
D gene: TRBD1
J gene: TRBJ1-5
V gene: TRBV30
clone size: few

CDR3 DNA: TGCGCCAGCAGCTTCGGCCGCAGTGAGCAGTACTTC
CDR3 protein: CASSFGRSEQYF
CDR3 length: 12
D gene: NA
J gene: TRBJ2-7
V gene: TRBV5-1
clone size: NA

CDR3 DNA: TGTGCCATCAGTGAGGACAGGGGTGCAGCTTTCTTT
CDR3 protein: CAISEDRGAAFF
CDR3 length: 12
D gene: TRBD1
J gene: TRBJ1-1
V gene: TRBV10-3
clone size: NA

CDR3 DNA: TGTGCCAGCAGCGTCGGGGGAAACGAGCAGTACTTC
CDR3 protein: CASSVGGNEQYF
CDR3 length: 12
D gene: NA
J gene: TRBJ2-7
V gene: TRBV9
clone size: NA

CDR3 DNA: TGTGCCAGTTCCACAGGGACCCCTCAGCCCCAGCATTTT
CDR3 protein: CASSTGTPQPQHF
CDR3 length: 13
D gene: NA
J gene: TRBJ1-5
V gene: TRBV19
clone size: NA

CDR3 DNA: TGTGCCAGCAGCCCTACATGGGTTACCTACGAGCAGTACTTC
CDR3 protein: CASSPTWVTYEQYF
CDR3 length: 14
D gene: NA
J gene: TRBJ2-7
V gene: TRBV7-9
clone size: NA

CDR3 DNA: TGTGCCAGCAGTTGGGGGGGGCTTTCGACCGGGGAGCTGTTTTTT
CDR3 protein: CASSWGGLSTGELFF
CDR3 length: 15
D gene: NA
J gene: TRBJ2-2
V gene: TRBV27
clone size: NA

CDR3 DNA: TGTGCCAGTAGTTTCGACATGAACACTGAAGCTTTCTTT
CDR3 protein: CASSFDMNTEAFF
CDR3 length: 13
D gene: NA
J gene: TRBJ1-1
V gene: TRBV19
clone size: few

CDR3 DNA: TGTGCCATCAGTGAGGTGTACTACGAGCAGTACTTC
CDR3 protein: CAISEVYYEQYF
CDR3 length: 12
D gene: NA
J gene: TRBJ2-7
V gene: TRBV10-3
clone size: once

CDR3 DNA: TGTGCCAGCAGTCGGGACGGGGGGGGCTCTCGTTCACCCCTCCACTTT
CDR3 protein: CASSRDGGGSRSPLHF
CDR3 length: 16
D gene: NA
J gene: TRBJ1-6
V gene: TRBV7-6
clone size: NA

CDR3 DNA: TGTGCCAGCAGCCAAGATGCGTCCTATGATTACGAGCAGTACTTC
CDR3 protein: CASSQDASYDYEQYF
CDR3 length: 15
D gene: NA
J gene: TRBJ2-7
V gene: TRBV4-2
clone size: NA

CDR3 DNA: TGTGCCTGGAGTGGGGACAGGACAACTGGAAACACCATATATTTT
CDR3 protein: CAWSGDRTTGNTIYF
CDR3 length: 15
D gene: TRBD1
J gene: TRBJ1-3
V gene: TRBV30
clone size: NA

CDR3 DNA: TGTGCCAGCAGTTACGGGGACAGGAGGGACAATGAGCAGTTCTTC
CDR3 protein: CASSYGDRRDNEQFF
CDR3 length: 15
D gene: TRBD1
J gene: TRBJ2-1
V gene: TRBV6-6
clone size: NA

CDR3 DNA: TGTGCCAGCAGTTGTCTGGGCTCACACGGAAAGACCTATGGCTTC
CDR3 protein: CASSCLGSHGKTYGF
CDR3 length: 15
D gene: NA
J gene: TRBJ1-2
V gene: TRBV6-4
clone size: few

CDR3 DNA: TGTGCCAGCAGCTTAGCGTGGCCAGAAGGGAAGGAAGCTTTCTTT
CDR3 protein: CASSLAWPEGKEAFF
CDR3 length: 15
D gene: NA
J gene: TRBJ1-1
V gene: TRBV7-9
clone size: NA

CDR3 DNA: TGTGCCAGCTCACCGCTACCCCTCATGGGCACTGGGGGCTATGGCTACACCTTC
CDR3 protein: CASSPLPLMGTGGYGYTF
CDR3 length: 18
D gene: NA
J gene: TRBJ1-2
V gene: TRBV18
clone size: NA

CDR3 DNA: TGTGCCAGCAGCTGGACAGGGGTCACTGAAGCTTTCTTT
CDR3 protein: CASSWTGVTEAFF
CDR3 length: 13
D gene: TRBD1
J gene: TRBJ1-1
V gene: TRBV5-4
clone size: NA

CDR3 DNA: TGCGCCAGCAGCTCCGATCCTCCTACAGGGAATAATTCACCCCTCCACTTT
CDR3 protein: CASSSDPPTGNNSPLHF
CDR3 length: 17
D gene: NA
J gene: TRBJ1-6
V gene: TRBV5-1
clone size: NA

CDR3 DNA: TGTGCCAGCACCCCGTTTGTCGCGGTCAACTATGGCTACACCTTC
CDR3 protein: CASTPFVAVNYGYTF
CDR3 length: 15
D gene: NA
J gene: TRBJ1-2
V gene: TRBV11-2
clone size: NA

CDR3 DNA: TGCAGCGTCGAGGGGGCAGGATACACAGATACGCAGTATTTT
CDR3 protein: CSVEGAGYTDTQYF
CDR3 length: 14
D gene: TRBD1
J gene: TRBJ2-3
V gene: TRBV29-1
clone size: NA

CDR3 DNA: TGTGCCACCAGAAACGCCCACTACAGGATTTATGGCTACACCTTC
CDR3 protein: CATRNAHYRIYGYTF
CDR3 length: 15
D gene: NA
J gene: TRBJ1-2
V gene: TRBV6-5
clone size: NA

CDR3 DNA: TGTGCCAGCAGCGACAGGACAGGGAGGATGTTTTTT
CDR3 protein: CASSDRTGRMFF
CDR3 length: 12
D gene: TRBD1
J gene: TRBJ1-4
V gene: TRBV2
clone size: NA

CDR3 DNA: TGTGCCAGCAGGACAGGGGTCACCGGGGAGCTGTTTTTT
CDR3 protein: CASRTGVTGELFF
CDR3 length: 13
D gene: TRBD1
J gene: TRBJ2-2
V gene: TRBV5-4
clone size: few

CDR3 DNA: TGTGCCAGCAGCTTTCTCCCCCAGGGCACAGATACGCAGTATTTT
CDR3 protein: CASSFLPQGTDTQYF
CDR3 length: 15
D gene: NA
J gene: TRBJ2-3
V gene: TRBV28
clone size: NA

CDR3 DNA: TGTGCCAGCAGCTTGCGGGGGGCTTGGGGTCAGCCCCAGCATTTT
CDR3 protein: CASSLRGAWGQPQHF
CDR3 length: 15
D gene: NA
J gene: TRBJ1-5
V gene: TRBV5-6
clone size: few

CDR3 DNA: TGTGCCAGTACCCCTGTTGGCCGTAGGAACACCATATATTTT
CDR3 protein: CASTPVGRRNTIYF
CDR3 length: 14
D gene: NA
J gene: TRBJ1-3
V gene: TRBV19
clone size: NA

CDR3 DNA: TGTGCCAGCAGCGTAAGGGACAGGCCCTACGAGCAGTACTTC
CDR3 protein: CASSVRDRPYEQYF
CDR3 length: 14
D gene: TRBD1
J gene: TRBJ2-7
V gene: TRBV9
clone size: NA

CDR3 DNA: TGTGCCAGCGGGACAGGGGGAAGGACCACTGAAGCTTTCTTT
CDR3 protein: CASGTGGRTTEAFF
CDR3 length: 14
D gene: TRBD1
J gene: TRBJ1-1
V gene: TRBV6-5
clone size: NA

CDR3 DNA: TGTGCCAGCAAAATCAGGGGGAGTGGGGATTACAATGAGCAGTTCTTC
CDR3 protein: CASKIRGSGDYNEQFF
CDR3 length: 16
D gene: TRBD1
J gene: TRBJ2-1
V gene: TRBV5-4
clone size: NA

CDR3 DNA: TGTGCCAGCAGTTTATCCGGGACAGGGCAGACTGAAGCTTTCTTT
CDR3 protein: CASSLSGTGQTEAFF
CDR3 length: 15
D gene: TRBD1
J gene: TRBJ1-1
V gene: TRBV27
clone size: NA

CDR3 DNA: TGCGCCAGCAGCCCCAGCGAGGAGAACCGTGAAAAACTGTTTTTT
CDR3 protein: CASSPSEENREKLFF
CDR3 length: 15
D gene: NA
J gene: TRBJ1-4
V gene: TRBV4-1
clone size: NA

CDR3 DNA: TGTGCCAGCAGCTTAGGGGCAGGTGCAAATGAAAAACTGTTTTTT
CDR3 protein: CASSLGAGANEKLFF
CDR3 length: 15
D gene: NA
J gene: TRBJ1-4
V gene: TRBV7-2
clone size: NA

CDR3 DNA: TGTGCCAGCAGTGCCCGGGACAGCTCCTACGAGCAGTACTTC
CDR3 protein: CASSARDSSYEQYF
CDR3 length: 14
D gene: TRBD1
J gene: TRBJ2-7
V gene: TRBV2
clone size: once

CDR3 DNA: TGTGCCAGCAGCCGACTTGGGGGGGTTGCCTACGAGCAGTACTTC
CDR3 protein: CASSRLGGVAYEQYF
CDR3 length: 15
D gene: TRBD2
J gene: TRBJ2-7
V gene: TRBV5-6
clone size: NA